This TCR beta chain is from a study of T-cell reconstitution after alpha-beta-depleted transplantation in children. V lost 5 bases, J lost 4 bases, and 10 bases stayed unmatched. This CDR3 is 15 amino acids long. Germline CDR1 SGHRS, CDR2 YFSETQ. In its sample, this clonotype was seen a few times. Its antigen is unidentified. Whole-study findings and limits: For some patients, TCRbeta diversity was high at day 60 because of recipient T cells and thymic progenitors that survived. About two months after transplant, alpha-beta T cells reportedly came from several hundred expanded graft clones. After one year, T-cell counts and TCRbeta diversity mostly came from new T cells.

Preparing the TCRbeta library involved the use of unique molecular identifiers. Using its own MiXCR run on the PCR reads, TCRdb lists one record per CDR3 protein. The table has about 980,000 distinct CDR3 sequences, around 30% seen once. The V gene is TRBV5-1, the J gene TRBJ1-2; TRBD1 matches 8 bases. The sample was PBMCs, mostly from graft donor cells, taken 360 days after TCRalphabeta/CD19-depleted stem cell transplant. This sequence was found in a boy under three years old who had a stem cell transplant for SCID, so the T cells may come from the graft donor. DNA of the CDR3: TGCGCCAGCAGACAGGGACAGGACGATTTCTATGGCTACACCTTC. Its protein is CASRQGQDDFYGYTF.